Listed below are T cell receptor beta chains from one sample, sequenced in a study of shared clonotypes between healthy human individuals. The method was immunoSEQ multiplex PCR; TCRdb's version includes in-frame clones alone and lacks a portion of them. This table holds roughly 500,000 clones, 76% found once. Sequencing used PBMCs. The receptor source for this set is a woman in her thirties or forties in good health. Some clones in this sample may be carry-over from other donors' samples. CDR3s include the opening cysteine and the closing phenylalanine or tryptophan. D genes are given only for firm matches. Not every row has a clone size; where given, it reads once, few, many or a size class.

v_call: TRBV7-3
j_call: TRBJ2-7
clone_size: -
d_call: -
cdr3_nt: TGTGCCAGCAGCTTAGGGGTTTCCTACGAGCAGTACTTC
cdr3_aa: CASSLGVSYEQYF

v_call: TRBV19
j_call: TRBJ2-1
clone_size: -
d_call: -
cdr3_nt: TGTGCCAGTACCGCTGGTCCTGAGCAGTTCTTC
cdr3_aa: CASTAGPEQFF

v_call: TRBV6-1
j_call: TRBJ2-7
clone_size: few
d_call: TRBD1
cdr3_nt: TGTGCCAGCAGTGAAGAAGGGACAGGGCCTTACTACGAGCAGTACTTC
cdr3_aa: CASSEEGTGPYYEQYF

v_call: TRBV27
j_call: TRBJ2-5
clone_size: -
d_call: TRBD2
cdr3_nt: TGTGCCAGCAGTTTACGCGGGAGGGCCAGGTTTGGGGAGACCCAGTACTTC
cdr3_aa: CASSLRGRARFGETQYF

v_call: TRBV5-1
j_call: TRBJ2-1
clone_size: -
d_call: TRBD2
cdr3_nt: TGCGCCAGCAGTTCGAGCGGGAGCTCCTACAATGAGCAGTTCTTC
cdr3_aa: CASSSSGSSYNEQFF

v_call: TRBV11-3
j_call: TRBJ2-1
clone_size: -
d_call: -
cdr3_nt: TGTGCCAGCAGCTTTGTCTCTTCGAGTGAGCAGTTCTTC
cdr3_aa: CASSFVSSSEQFF

v_call: TRBV18
j_call: TRBJ2-6
clone_size: -
d_call: TRBD1
cdr3_nt: TGTGCCAGCTCTACAGGGGTTGGGGCCAACGTCCTGACTTTC
cdr3_aa: CASSTGVGANVLTF

v_call: TRBV7-2
j_call: TRBJ2-2
clone_size: few
d_call: -
cdr3_nt: TGTGCCAGCAGCTTCGGAGCGAACACCGGGGAGCTGTTTTTT
cdr3_aa: CASSFGANTGELFF

v_call: TRBV29-1
j_call: TRBJ1-2
clone_size: -
d_call: TRBD1
cdr3_nt: TGCAGCGCCGGGAGCGGGCAGGGGGCCTATGGCTACACCTTC
cdr3_aa: CSAGSGQGAYGYTF

v_call: TRBV30
j_call: TRBJ1-4
clone_size: -
d_call: TRBD1
cdr3_nt: TGTGCCTGGAGTCCGAGGGGACAGCCTAATGAAAAACTGTTTTTT
cdr3_aa: CAWSPRGQPNEKLFF

v_call: TRBV6-6
j_call: TRBJ1-2
clone_size: -
d_call: TRBD1
cdr3_nt: TGTGCCAGCATTCCGGACAGGGAATATGGCTACACCTTC
cdr3_aa: CASIPDREYGYTF

v_call: TRBV7-3
j_call: TRBJ2-1
clone_size: -
d_call: -
cdr3_nt: TGTGCCAGCAGCTTACGGTCGGGTGGCGCGCTAAATGAGCAGTTCTTC
cdr3_aa: CASSLRSGGALNEQFF

v_call: TRBV2
j_call: TRBJ1-2
clone_size: -
d_call: TRBD1
cdr3_nt: TGTGCCAGCAGGGGACAGTCCTATGGCTACACCTTC
cdr3_aa: CASRGQSYGYTF

v_call: TRBV4-1
j_call: TRBJ1-5
clone_size: -
d_call: -
cdr3_nt: TGCGCCAGCAGCCAAGAGTTATCCGGGTATCAGCCCCAGCATTTT
cdr3_aa: CASSQELSGYQPQHF

v_call: TRBV6-6
j_call: TRBJ2-7
clone_size: -
d_call: -
cdr3_nt: TGTGCCAGCAGTTACTCGAGTTACGAGCAGTACTTC
cdr3_aa: CASSYSSYEQYF

v_call: TRBV7-2
j_call: TRBJ1-2
clone_size: few
d_call: -
cdr3_nt: TGTGCCAGCAGCTTATATGGGCCGAGGAAGGGCTACACCTTC
cdr3_aa: CASSLYGPRKGYTF

v_call: TRBV4-2
j_call: TRBJ2-2
clone_size: -
d_call: TRBD2
cdr3_nt: TGTGCCAGCAGCCAAGGCGCGGGAGCGAACACCGGGGAGCTGTTTTTT
cdr3_aa: CASSQGAGANTGELFF

v_call: TRBV5-1
j_call: TRBJ1-3
clone_size: -
d_call: -
cdr3_nt: TGCGCCAGCAGCTTGGAAGGGACCGCCTCTGGAAACACCATATATTTT
cdr3_aa: CASSLEGTASGNTIYF

v_call: TRBV27
j_call: TRBJ2-1
clone_size: -
d_call: TRBD2
cdr3_nt: TGTGCCAGCAGTTCGGTAACCTACTCTAGCGGGAGGGTCGATGAGCAGTTCTTC
cdr3_aa: CASSSVTYSSGRVDEQFF

v_call: TRBV29-1
j_call: TRBJ2-2
clone_size: -
d_call: TRBD2
cdr3_nt: TGCAGCGTTGAGGGGACTAGCGGTAACACCGGGGAGCTGTTTTTT
cdr3_aa: CSVEGTSGNTGELFF

v_call: TRBV20-1
j_call: TRBJ2-1
clone_size: many
d_call: -
cdr3_nt: TGCAGTGCTTCTCTAGGTGAGCAGTTCTTC
cdr3_aa: CSASLGEQFF

v_call: TRBV30
j_call: TRBJ2-1
clone_size: many
d_call: -
cdr3_nt: TGTGCCTGGAGTCGGCTAGCGACCTCCTACAATGAGCAGTTCTTC
cdr3_aa: CAWSRLATSYNEQFF

v_call: TRBV7-7
j_call: TRBJ2-5
clone_size: -
d_call: TRBD2
cdr3_nt: TGTGCTAGCGGCATTAGCGGGAGAGAAGAGACCCAGTACTTC
cdr3_aa: CASGISGREETQYF

v_call: TRBV7-9
j_call: TRBJ2-7
clone_size: -
d_call: TRBD1
cdr3_nt: TGTGCCAGCAGCCCCGGGACAGGGGGCTACGAGCAGTACTTC
cdr3_aa: CASSPGTGGYEQYF

v_call: TRBV7-2
j_call: TRBJ2-4
clone_size: -
d_call: TRBD2
cdr3_nt: TGTGCCAGCAGCAACCAAGCGGGAGGGCCAACGAACATTCAGTACTTC
cdr3_aa: CASSNQAGGPTNIQYF

v_call: TRBV28
j_call: TRBJ2-7
clone_size: -
d_call: -
cdr3_nt: TGTGCCAGCAGACCCCGCGGGACTTTATCCTACGAGCAGTACTTC
cdr3_aa: CASRPRGTLSYEQYF

v_call: TRBV14
j_call: TRBJ2-5
clone_size: few
d_call: -
cdr3_nt: TGTGCCAGCAGCCAAGTAGGAGAGACCCAGTACTTC
cdr3_aa: CASSQVGETQYF

v_call: TRBV7-2
j_call: TRBJ2-3
clone_size: -
d_call: -
cdr3_nt: TGTGCCAGCAGCTTAACAGGGCTGGGGTCAGATACGCAGTATTTT
cdr3_aa: CASSLTGLGSDTQYF

v_call: TRBV27
j_call: TRBJ1-2
clone_size: -
d_call: -
cdr3_nt: TGTGCCAGCAGTTTATCGAGTCCGGGGGCCTATGGCTACACCTTC
cdr3_aa: CASSLSSPGAYGYTF

v_call: TRBV5-4
j_call: TRBJ1-2
clone_size: -
d_call: -
cdr3_nt: TGTGCCAGCAGCTTGAATGGTAACTATGGCTACACCTTC
cdr3_aa: CASSLNGNYGYTF

v_call: TRBV27
j_call: TRBJ1-5
clone_size: -
d_call: TRBD1
cdr3_nt: TGTGCCAGCAGGGACAGGGGGGATATGCAGGGTCAGCCCCAGCATTTT
cdr3_aa: CASRDRGDMQGQPQHF